Sequencing of this TCR beta chain was carried out in a study of molecular identifiers for immune sequencing clone quantification. About the study: In the replicates, RNA derived from about 20,000 or 100,000 naive CD8 cells was divided into five parts, and four were sequenced. Study outcomes and limitations: Clones that had above 20 RNA copies took up over 97% of effector molecules but under 1% in naive cells. In a background of 900,000 to 1,000,000 naive cells, spiked Jurkat TCR RNA from one cell was reportedly detectable.

This CDR3 is built from 16 residues. Trimming removed 0 bases at V and 5 bases at J, with 15 bases between. Germline assignment: CDR1 MGHRA and CDR2 YSYEKL. TCRdb called the PCR reads again in MiXCR, with one record for every CDR3 protein. The sample has approximately 550,000 distinct CDR3 sequences, roughly 24% seen once. This clonotype occurred a few times. Its antigen is unknown. When naive CD8 T cells were sorted, they were gated as CD8+CD4-CCR7+CD45RA+. Sequencing used naive CD8+ T cells from blood, with Jurkat cell RNA spiked in. As for subset: FACS-sorted CD8+CD4-CCR7+CD45RA+ naive T cells. The clonotype comes from a human donor in good health. Some libraries in this study had Jurkat cell RNA spiked in. This rearrangement joins TRBV4-1 to TRBJ2-3; D is possibly TRBD1 (5 bases). This CDR3 reads CASSQEGKGMVDTQYF. The CDR3 nucleotides are TGCGCCAGCAGCCAAGAAGGGAAGGGGATGGTAGATACGCAGTATTTT.